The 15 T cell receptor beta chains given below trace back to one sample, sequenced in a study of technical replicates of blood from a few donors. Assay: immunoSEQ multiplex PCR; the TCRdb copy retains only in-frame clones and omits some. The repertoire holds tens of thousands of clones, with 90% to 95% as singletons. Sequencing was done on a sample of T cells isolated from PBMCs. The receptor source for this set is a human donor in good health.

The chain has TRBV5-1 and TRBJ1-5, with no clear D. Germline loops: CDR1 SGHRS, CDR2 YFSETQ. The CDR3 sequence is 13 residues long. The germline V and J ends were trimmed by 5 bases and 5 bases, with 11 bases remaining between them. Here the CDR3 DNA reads TGCGCCAGCAGATATTCCCGGGATCAGCCCCAGCATTTT. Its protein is CASRYSRDQPQHF. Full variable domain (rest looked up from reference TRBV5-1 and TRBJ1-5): KAGVTQTPRYLIKTRGQQVTLSCSPISGHRSVSWYQQTPGQGLQFLFEYFSETQRNKGNFPGRFSGRQFSNSRSEMNVSTLELGDSALYLCASRYSRDQPQHFGDGTRLSIL.

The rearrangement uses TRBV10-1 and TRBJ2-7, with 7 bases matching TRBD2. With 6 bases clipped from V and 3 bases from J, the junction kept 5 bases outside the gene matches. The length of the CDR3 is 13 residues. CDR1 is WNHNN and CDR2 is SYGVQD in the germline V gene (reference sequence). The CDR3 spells CASSPREGYEQYF. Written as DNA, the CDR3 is TGCGCCAGCAGCCCCAGGGAGGGCTACGAGCAGTACTTC.

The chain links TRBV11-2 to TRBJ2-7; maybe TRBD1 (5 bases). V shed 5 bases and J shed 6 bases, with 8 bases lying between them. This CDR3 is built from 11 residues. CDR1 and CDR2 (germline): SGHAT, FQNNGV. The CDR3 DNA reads TGTGCCAGCAGCCCAGGGCCCGAGCAGTACTTC. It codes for CASSPGPEQYF. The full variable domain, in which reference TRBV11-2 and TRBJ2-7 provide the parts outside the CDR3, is EAGVAQSPRYKIIEKRQSVAFWCNPISGHATLYWYQQILGQGPKLLIQFQNNGVVDDSQLPKDRFSAERLKGVDSTLKIQPAKLEDSAVYLCASSPGPEQYFGPGTRLTVT.

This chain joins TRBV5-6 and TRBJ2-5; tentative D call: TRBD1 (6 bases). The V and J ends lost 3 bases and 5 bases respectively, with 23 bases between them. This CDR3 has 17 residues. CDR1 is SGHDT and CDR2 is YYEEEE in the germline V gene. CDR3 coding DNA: TGTGCCAGCAGCTCGCCCGACCTACAGGGTCTGACGGAGACCCAGTACTTC. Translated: CASSSPDLQGLTETQYF.

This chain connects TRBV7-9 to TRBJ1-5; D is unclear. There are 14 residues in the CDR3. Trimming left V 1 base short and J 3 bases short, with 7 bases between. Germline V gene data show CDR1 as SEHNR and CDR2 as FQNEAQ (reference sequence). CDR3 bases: TGTGCCAGCAGCTTAGACACCAACAATCAGCCCCAGCATTTT. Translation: CASSLDTNNQPQHF.

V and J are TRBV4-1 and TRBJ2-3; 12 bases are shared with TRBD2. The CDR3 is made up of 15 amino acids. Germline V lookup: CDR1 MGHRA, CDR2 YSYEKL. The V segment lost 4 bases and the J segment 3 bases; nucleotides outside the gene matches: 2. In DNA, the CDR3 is TGCGCCAGCAGCCTGACTAGCGGGAGAACAGATACGCAGTATTTT. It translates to CASSLTSGRTDTQYF.

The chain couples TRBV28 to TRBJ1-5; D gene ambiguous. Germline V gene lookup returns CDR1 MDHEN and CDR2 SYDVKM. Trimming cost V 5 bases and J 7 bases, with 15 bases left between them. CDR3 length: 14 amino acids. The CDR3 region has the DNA TGTGCCAGCAGTCCCCCGGGGTCTGGGCAGCCCCAGCATTTT. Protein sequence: CASSPPGSGQPQHF.

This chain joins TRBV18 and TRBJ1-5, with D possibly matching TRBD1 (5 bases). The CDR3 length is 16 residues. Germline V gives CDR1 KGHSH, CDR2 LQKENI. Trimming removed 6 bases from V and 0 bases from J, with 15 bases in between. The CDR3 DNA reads TGTGCCAGCTCCTTAGGACATCCGTATAGCAATCAGCCCCAGCATTTT. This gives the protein CASSLGHPYSNQPQHF.

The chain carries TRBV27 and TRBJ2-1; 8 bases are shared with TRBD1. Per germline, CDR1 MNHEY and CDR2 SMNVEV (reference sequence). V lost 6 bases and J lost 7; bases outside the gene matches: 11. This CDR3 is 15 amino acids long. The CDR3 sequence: CASSRGQGQKNEQFF. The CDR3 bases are TGTGCCAGCAGCAGGGGGCAGGGGCAAAAGAATGAGCAGTTCTTC.

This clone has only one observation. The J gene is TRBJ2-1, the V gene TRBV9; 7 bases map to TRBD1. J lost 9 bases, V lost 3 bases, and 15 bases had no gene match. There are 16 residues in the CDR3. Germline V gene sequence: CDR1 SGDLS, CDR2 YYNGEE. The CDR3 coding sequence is TGTGCCAGCAGCGGGAAGAAAGGACAGGACAGTGGTGAGCAGTTCTTC. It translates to CASSGKKGQDSGEQFF.

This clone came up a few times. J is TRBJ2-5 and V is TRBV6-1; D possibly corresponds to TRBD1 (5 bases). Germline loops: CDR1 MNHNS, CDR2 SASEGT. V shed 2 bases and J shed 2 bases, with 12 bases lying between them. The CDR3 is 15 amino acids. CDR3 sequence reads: CASSESTGAQETQYF. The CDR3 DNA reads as TGTGCCAGCAGTGAAAGCACAGGAGCTCAAGAGACCCAGTACTTC.

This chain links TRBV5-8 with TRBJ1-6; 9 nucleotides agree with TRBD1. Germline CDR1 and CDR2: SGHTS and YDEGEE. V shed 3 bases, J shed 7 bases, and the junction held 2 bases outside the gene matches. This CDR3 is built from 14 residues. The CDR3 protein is CASSSDRGNSPLHF. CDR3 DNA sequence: TGTGCCAGCAGCTCGGACAGGGGAAATTCACCCCTCCACTTT.

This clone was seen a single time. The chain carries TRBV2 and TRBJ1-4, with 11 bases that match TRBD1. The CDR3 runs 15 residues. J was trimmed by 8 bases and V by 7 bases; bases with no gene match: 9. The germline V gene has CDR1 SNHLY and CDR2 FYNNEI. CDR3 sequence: CASNSPGTGGEKLFF. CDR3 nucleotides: TGTGCCAGCAATAGCCCCGGGACAGGGGGGGAAAAACTGTTTTTT.

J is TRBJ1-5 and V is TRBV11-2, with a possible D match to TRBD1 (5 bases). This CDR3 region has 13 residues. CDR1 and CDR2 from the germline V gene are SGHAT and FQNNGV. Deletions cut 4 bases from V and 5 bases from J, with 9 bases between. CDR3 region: CASSSTRDQPQHF. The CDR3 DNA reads TGTGCCAGCAGCTCGACCAGGGATCAGCCCCAGCATTTT.

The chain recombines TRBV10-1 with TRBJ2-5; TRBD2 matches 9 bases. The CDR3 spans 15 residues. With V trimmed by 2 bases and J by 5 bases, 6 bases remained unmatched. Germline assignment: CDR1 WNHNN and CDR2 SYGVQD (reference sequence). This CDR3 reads CASSEGAGGQETQYF. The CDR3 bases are TGCGCCAGCAGTGAGGGGGCGGGGGGGCAGGAGACCCAGTACTTC.